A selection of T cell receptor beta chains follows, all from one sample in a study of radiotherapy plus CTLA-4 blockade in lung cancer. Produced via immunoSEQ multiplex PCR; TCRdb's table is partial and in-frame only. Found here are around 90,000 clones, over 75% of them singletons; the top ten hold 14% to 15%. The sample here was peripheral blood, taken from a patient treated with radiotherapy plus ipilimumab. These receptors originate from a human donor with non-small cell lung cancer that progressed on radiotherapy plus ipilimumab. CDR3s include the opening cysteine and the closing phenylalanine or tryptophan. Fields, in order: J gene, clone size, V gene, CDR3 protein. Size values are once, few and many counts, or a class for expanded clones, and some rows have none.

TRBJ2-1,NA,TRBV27,CASSPLTLAGAANNEQFF
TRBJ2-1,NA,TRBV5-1,CASSTSGGFYNEQFF
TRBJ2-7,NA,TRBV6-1,CASGRGQGYEQYF
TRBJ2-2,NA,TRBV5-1,CASSKDPGGGELFF
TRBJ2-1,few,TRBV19,CASNPDGDAYYNEQFF
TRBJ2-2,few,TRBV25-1,CASTPGATGELFF
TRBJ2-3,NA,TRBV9,CASSVGTSGTYTDTQYF
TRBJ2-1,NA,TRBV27,CASSQGALRNEQFF
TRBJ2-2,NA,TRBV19,CASTMGALLNTGELFF
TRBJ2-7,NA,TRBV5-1,CASSSGTYEQYF
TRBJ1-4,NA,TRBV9,CASSVAGDRGRESEKLFF
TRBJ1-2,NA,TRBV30,CAWSGGGAYGYTF
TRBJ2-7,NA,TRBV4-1,CASSQELAGAIYEQYF
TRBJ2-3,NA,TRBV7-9,CASSLVRFSEWIDTQYF
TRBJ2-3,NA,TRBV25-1,CASSGSATQYF
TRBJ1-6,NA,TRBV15,CATSRGETYNSPLHF
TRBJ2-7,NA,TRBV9,CASSPRSGTWEQYF
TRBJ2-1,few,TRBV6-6,CASSDGTSSYNEQFF
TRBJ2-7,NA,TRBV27,CASRKGTGTSYEQYF
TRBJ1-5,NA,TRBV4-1,CASSQARDDQPQHF
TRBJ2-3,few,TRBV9,CASSAPQGLDGTDTQYF
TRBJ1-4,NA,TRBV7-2,CASSASRANEKLFF
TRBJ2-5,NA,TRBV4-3,CASSQDSSGRETQYF
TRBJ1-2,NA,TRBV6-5,CASSWGGSEYTF
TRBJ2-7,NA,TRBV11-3,CASSPDPSSYEQYF
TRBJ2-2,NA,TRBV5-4,CASTTGGGRVNTGELFF
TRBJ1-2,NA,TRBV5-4,CASSLGGPITNGYTF
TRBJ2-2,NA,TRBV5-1,CASSLNTAVGGELFF
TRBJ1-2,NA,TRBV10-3,CAISESTGGPYGYTF
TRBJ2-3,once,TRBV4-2,CASSQAMAGAADTQYF
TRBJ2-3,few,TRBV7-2,CASSQGVGTDTYF
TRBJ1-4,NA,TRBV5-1,CASSPQATMKKLFF
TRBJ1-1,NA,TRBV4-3,CASSPRTGVEAFF